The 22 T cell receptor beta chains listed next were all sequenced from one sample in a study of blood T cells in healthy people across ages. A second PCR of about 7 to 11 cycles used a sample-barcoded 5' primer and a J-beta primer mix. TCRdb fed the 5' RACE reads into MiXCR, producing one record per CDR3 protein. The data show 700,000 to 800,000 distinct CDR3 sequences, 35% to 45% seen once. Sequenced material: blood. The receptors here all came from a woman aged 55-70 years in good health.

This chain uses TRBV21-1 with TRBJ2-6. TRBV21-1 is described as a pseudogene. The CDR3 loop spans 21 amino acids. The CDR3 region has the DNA TGTGCCAGCACCTCTGGTGGGCAGGCCAAACGGAAGCCTTCTGGGGCCAACGTCCTGACTTTC. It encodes CASTSGGQAKRKPSGANVLTF.

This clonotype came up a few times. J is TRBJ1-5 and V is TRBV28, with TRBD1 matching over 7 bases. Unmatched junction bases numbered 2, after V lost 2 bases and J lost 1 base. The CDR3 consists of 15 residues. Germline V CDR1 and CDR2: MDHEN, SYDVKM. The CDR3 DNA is TGTGCCAGCAGTTTAGAGACAGGGAGCAATCAGCCCCAGCATTTT. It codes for CASSLETGSNQPQHF.

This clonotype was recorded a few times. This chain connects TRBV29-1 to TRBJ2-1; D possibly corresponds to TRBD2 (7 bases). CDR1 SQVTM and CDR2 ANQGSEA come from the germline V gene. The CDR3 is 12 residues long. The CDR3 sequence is CGAHGGLNEQFF. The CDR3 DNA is TGCGGCGCCCACGGGGGGCTCAATGAGCAGTTCTTC.

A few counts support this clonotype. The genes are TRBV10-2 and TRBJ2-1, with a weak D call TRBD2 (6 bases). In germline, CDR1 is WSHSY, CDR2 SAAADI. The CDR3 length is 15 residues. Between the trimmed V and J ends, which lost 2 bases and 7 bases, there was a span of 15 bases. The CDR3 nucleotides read TGCGCCAGCAGTGAGGTGGGGGGATTGTCGAATGAGCAGTTCTTC. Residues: CASSEVGGLSNEQFF.

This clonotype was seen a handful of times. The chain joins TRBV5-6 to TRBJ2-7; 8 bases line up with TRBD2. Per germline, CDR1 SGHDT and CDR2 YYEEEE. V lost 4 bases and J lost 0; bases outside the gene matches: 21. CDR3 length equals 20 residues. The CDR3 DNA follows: TGTGCCAGCAGCGCGGACACTTCGGGGCTAGCGGGCCATTCCTCCTACGAGCAGTACTTC. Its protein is CASSADTSGLAGHSSYEQYF.

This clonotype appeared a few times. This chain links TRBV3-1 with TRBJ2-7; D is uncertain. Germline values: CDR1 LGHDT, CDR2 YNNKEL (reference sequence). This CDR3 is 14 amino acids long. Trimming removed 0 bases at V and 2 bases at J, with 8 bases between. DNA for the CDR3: TGTGCCAGCAGCCAAGAACCTATGACCTACGAGCAGTACTTC. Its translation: CASSQEPMTYEQYF.

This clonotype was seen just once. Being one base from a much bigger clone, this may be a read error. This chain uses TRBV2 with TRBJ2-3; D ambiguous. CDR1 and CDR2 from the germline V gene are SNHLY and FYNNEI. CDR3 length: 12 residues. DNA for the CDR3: TGTGCCAGCAGTATTGGCACAGATACGCGGTATTTT. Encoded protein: CASSIGTDTRYF.

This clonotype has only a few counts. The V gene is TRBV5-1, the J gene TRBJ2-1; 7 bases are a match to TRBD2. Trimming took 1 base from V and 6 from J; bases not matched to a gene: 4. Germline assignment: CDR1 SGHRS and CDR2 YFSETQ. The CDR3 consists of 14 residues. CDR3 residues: CASSLSGAINEQFF. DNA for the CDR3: TGCGCCAGCAGCTTGAGCGGGGCAATCAATGAGCAGTTCTTC. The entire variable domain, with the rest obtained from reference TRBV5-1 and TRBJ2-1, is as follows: KAGVTQTPRYLIKTRGQQVTLSCSPISGHRSVSWYQQTPGQGLQFLFEYFSETQRNKGNFPGRFSGRQFSNSRSEMNVSTLELGDSALYLCASSLSGAINEQFFGPGTRLTVL.

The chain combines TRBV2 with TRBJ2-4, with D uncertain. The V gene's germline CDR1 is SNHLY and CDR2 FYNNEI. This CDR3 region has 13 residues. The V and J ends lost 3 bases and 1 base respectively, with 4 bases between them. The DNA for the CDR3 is TGTGCCAGCAGTGATAATGCCAAAAACATTCAGTACTTC. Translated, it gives CASSDNAKNIQYF.

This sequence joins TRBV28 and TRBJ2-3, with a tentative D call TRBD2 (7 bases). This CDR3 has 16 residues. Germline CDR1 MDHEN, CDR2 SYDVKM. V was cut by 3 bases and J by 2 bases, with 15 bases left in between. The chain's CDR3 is CASSFRGRALTDTQYF. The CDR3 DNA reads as TGTGCCAGCAGTTTTAGGGGGAGGGCCCTCACAGATACGCAGTATTTT.

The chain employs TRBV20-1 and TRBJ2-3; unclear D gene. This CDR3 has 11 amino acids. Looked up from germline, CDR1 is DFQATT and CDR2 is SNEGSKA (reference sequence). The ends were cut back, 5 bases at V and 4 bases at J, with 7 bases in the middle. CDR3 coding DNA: TGCAGTGCTGACCGCTCAGATACGCAGTATTTT. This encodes CSADRSDTQYF.

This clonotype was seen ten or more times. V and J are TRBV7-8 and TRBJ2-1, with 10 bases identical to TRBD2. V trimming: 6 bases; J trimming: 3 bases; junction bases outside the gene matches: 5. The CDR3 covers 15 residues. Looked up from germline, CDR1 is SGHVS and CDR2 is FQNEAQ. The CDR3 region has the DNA TGTGCCAGCAGTTCGGGACTAGCGCTCTACAATGAGCAGTTCTTC. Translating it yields CASSSGLALYNEQFF.

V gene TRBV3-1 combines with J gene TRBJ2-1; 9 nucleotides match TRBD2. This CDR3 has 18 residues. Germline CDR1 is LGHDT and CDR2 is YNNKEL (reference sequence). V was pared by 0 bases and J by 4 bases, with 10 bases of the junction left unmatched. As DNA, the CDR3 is TGTGCCAGCAGCCAAGAGTTCGCGGCGGGGGGGTCATACAATGAGCAGTTCTTC. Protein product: CASSQEFAAGGSYNEQFF.

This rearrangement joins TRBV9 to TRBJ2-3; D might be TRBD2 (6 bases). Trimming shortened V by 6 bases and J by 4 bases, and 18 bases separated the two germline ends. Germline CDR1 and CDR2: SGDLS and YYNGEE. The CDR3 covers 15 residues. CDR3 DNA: TGTGCCAGCAACGTGTTTTCTAGCGAAGCAGATACGCAGTATTTT. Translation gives CASNVFSSEADTQYF.

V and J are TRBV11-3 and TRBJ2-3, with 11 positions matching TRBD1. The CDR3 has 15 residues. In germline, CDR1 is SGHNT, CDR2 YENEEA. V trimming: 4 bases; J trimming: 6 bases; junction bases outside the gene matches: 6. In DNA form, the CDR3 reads TGTGCCAGCAGCTCGGGACAGGGGGGTATGGATACGCAGTATTTT. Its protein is CASSSGQGGMDTQYF.

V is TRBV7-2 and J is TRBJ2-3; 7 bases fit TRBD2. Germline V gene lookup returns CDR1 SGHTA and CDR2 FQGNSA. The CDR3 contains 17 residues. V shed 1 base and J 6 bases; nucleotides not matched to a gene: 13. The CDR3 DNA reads TGTGCCAGCAGCTTAGTATCGCTAGCGGCCCGAGGTGATACGCAGTATTTT. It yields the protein CASSLVSLAARGDTQYF.

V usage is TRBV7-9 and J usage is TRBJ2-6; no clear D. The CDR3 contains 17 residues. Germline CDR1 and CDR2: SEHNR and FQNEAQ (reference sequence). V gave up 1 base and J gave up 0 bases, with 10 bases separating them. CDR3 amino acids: CASSLGVLPSGANVLTF. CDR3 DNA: TGTGCCAGCAGCTTAGGGGTGCTCCCCTCTGGGGCCAACGTCCTGACTTTC.

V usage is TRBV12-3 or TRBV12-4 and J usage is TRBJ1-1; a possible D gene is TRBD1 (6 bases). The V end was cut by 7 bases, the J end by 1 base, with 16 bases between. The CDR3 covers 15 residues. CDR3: CASTRTVTRNTEAFF. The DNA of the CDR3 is TGTGCCAGCACGCGGACAGTTACAAGGAACACTGAAGCTTTCTTT.

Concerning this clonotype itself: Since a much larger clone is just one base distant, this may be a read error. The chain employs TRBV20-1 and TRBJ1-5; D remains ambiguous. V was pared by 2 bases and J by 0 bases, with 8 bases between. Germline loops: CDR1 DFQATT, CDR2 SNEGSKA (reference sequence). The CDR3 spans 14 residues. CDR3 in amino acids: CSARSTNSNQPQHF. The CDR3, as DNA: TGCAGTGCTAGATCGACAAATAGCAATCAGCCCCAGCATTTT.

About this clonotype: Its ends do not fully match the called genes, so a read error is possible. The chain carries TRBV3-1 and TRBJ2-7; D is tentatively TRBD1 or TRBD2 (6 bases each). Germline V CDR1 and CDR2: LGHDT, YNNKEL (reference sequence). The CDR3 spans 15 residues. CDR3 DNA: TGTGCCAGCAGACAAGCCCCGGGGGCCGCCTACGAGCAGTACTTC. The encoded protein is CASRQAPGAAYEQYF.

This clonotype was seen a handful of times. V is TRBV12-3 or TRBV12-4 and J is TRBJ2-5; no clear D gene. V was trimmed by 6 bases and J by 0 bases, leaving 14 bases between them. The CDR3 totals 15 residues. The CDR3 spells CASSTRHRYQETQYF. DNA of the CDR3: TGTGCCAGCAGCACGCGTCACAGATACCAAGAGACCCAGTACTTC.

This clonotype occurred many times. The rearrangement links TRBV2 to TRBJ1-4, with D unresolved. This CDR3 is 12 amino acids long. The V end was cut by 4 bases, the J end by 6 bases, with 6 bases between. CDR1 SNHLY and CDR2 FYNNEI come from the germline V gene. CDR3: CASSGIDEKLFF. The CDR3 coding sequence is TGTGCCAGCAGTGGAATCGATGAAAAACTGTTTTTT.